The clone carrying this TCR beta chain has more than one count but fewer than ten. V lost 5 bases to trimming and J lost 3 bases, with 16 bases between them. Germline lookup yields CDR1 LNHDA and CDR2 SQIVND (reference sequence). CDR3 size: 16 residues. These data are taken from a study of cytomegalovirus exposure and HLA in healthy donors. 13 Jbeta primers and 60 Vbeta primers were used for the PCR. Using immunoSEQ multiplex PCR, the repertoire was profiled, and TCRdb retains in-frame clones only, with some absent. The data contain 110,000 to 150,000 clones, roughly 80% of them singletons. The source of this sequence is a man aged 35-49 years in good health and CMV-seronegative. Material for sequencing was PBMCs. The chain has TRBV19 and TRBJ1-4; possibly TRBD1 for D (5 bases). Here the CDR3 DNA reads TGTGCCAGTAGTCCGACAGCGACGGGGGCTAATGAAAAACTGTTTTTT. Translation gives CASSPTATGANEKLFF.